A selection of T cell receptor beta chains follows, all from one sample in a study of blood T cell repertoires in COVID-19. Using immunoSEQ multiplex PCR, the repertoire was profiled, and TCRdb retains in-frame clones only, with some absent. The sample lists hundreds of thousands of clones; 87% were seen once. The sample taken for sequencing was peripheral blood. The receptor set was obtained from a man in his 60s who had recovered from COVID-19. The CDR3 runs from the conserved cysteine through the conserved F or W. Fields, in order: D gene, J gene, V gene, clone size, CDR3 DNA, CDR3 protein. The D gene is left open where the match is weak. Clone size is not always given. Where it is, it says once, few, many or a class for expanded clones.

NA,TRBJ2-1,TRBV9,NA,TGTGCCAGCAGCGTAGCGGAACTAGCCCACAATGAGCAGTTCTTC,CASSVAELAHNEQFF
TRBD1,TRBJ1-2,TRBV9,NA,TGTGCCAGCAGTGAAACCGGGACAGGGACTAACTATGGCTACACCTTC,CASSETGTGTNYGYTF
TRBD1,TRBJ2-1,TRBV3-1/TRBV3-2,NA,TGTGCCAGCAGCCAAGATGGACAGGCATTTAGGAATCAGTTCTTC,CASSQDGQAFRNQFF
NA,TRBJ2-7,TRBV5-4,NA,TGTGCCAGCAGCTTAGACCGAGACAGCTCCTACGAGCAGTACTTC,CASSLDRDSSYEQYF
TRBD2,TRBJ2-1,TRBV5-1,NA,TGCGCCAGCAGCTCTAGCGGGGGTAGCTCCTACAATGAGCAGTTCTTC,CASSSSGGSSYNEQFF
TRBD2,TRBJ2-5,TRBV19,NA,TGTGCCAGTAGTATCCCGACGGGAGGTTCGGAGACCCAGTACTTC,CASSIPTGGSETQYF
TRBD2,TRBJ2-1,TRBV9,NA,TGTGCCAGCAGCGCCCGGACTAGCGGGAGTTTGGTTGACAATGAGCAGTTCTTC,CASSARTSGSLVDNEQFF
NA,TRBJ1-6,TRBV30,NA,TGTGCCTGGGAACAGGGAGGGTATAATTCACCCCTCCACTTT,CAWEQGGYNSPLHF
TRBD2,TRBJ2-7,TRBV6-6,NA,TGTGCCAGCAGTTCCCCTAGACTAGCCGGCTATGAGCAGTACTTC,CASSSPRLAGYEQYF
TRBD1,TRBJ2-5,TRBV7-9,NA,TGTGCCAGCAACCTCGGGACAGAAGAAGAGACCCAGTACTTC,CASNLGTEEETQYF
NA,TRBJ1-2,TRBV14,NA,TGTGCCAGCAGCCAAGATCTCCTCCAGGGAGGAAATGGCTACACCTTC,CASSQDLLQGGNGYTF
TRBD1,TRBJ1-1,TRBV11-2,NA,TGTGCCAGCAGCCCCTCGGGGGCAGGGGGTGAAGCTTTCTTT,CASSPSGAGGEAFF
TRBD1,TRBJ1-5,TRBV19,NA,TGTGCCAGTAGTAGGACAGGGGGTGATAGCAATCAGCCCCAGCATTTT,CASSRTGGDSNQPQHF
TRBD1,TRBJ2-1,TRBV5-1,NA,TGCGCCAGCACCCCCGGGACAGGAGTCAACAATGAGCAGTTCTTC,CASTPGTGVNNEQFF
NA,TRBJ1-3,TRBV6-5,NA,TGTGCCAGCGGCCAGGGTACTGGAAACACCATATATTTT,CASGQGTGNTIYF
TRBD1,TRBJ2-3,TRBV6-2/TRBV6-3,NA,TGTGCCAGCAGTTCCCTCAGGGACAGGGTAGGGGCAGGAACAGATACGCAGTATTTT,CASSSLRDRVGAGTDTQYF
NA,TRBJ2-2,TRBV7-3,NA,TGTGCCAGCAGCCGCTCCCCGGGGGCGAACACCGGGGAGCTGTTTTTT,CASSRSPGANTGELFF
NA,TRBJ2-2,TRBV7-3,few,TGTGCCAGCAGCCCTGTCGGGACTTGGGGCACCGGGGAGCTGTTTTTT,CASSPVGTWGTGELFF
NA,TRBJ2-7,TRBV5-1,NA,TGCGCCTCAGGGAAGGGCTCAGAAAGGTACGAGCAGTACTTC,CASGKGSERYEQYF